The clone carrying this T cell receptor beta chain was detected ten times or more. Its antigen is still unknown. These data come from a study of tumor and adjacent non-tumor tissue in lung cancer. About the research overall: Stage I to III disease affected approximately 11 men and roughly 5 women aged roughly 31 to 76. Samples averaged approximately 3.9 million productive TCRbeta reads each. Study-wide findings and caveats: Normal lung showed higher cumulative top 100 clone frequency than tumor. TCR diversity was significantly greater in tumor than normal lung tissue.

A modified ARM-PCR protocol with three rounds of nested PCR amplified TCRbeta. TCRdb recomputed calls from the multiplex PCR reads with MiXCR, one row per CDR3 protein. There are some 120,000 distinct CDR3 sequences in the sample; 60% to 70% occur only once, and roughly 13% lies in the top ten. This sample's RNA came from whole unsorted tissue. Germline CDR1 and CDR2: MNHNY and SVGAGI (reference sequence). Trimming shortened V by 0 bases and J by 0 bases, and 15 bases separated the two germline ends. This CDR3 region has 18 residues. Sequencing was performed on lung tumor tissue. The rearrangement links TRBV6-6 to TRBJ1-5; the D is unclear. This receptor was obtained from a man younger than 45 with non-small cell lung cancer. In DNA form, the CDR3 reads TGTGCCAGCAGTTACTCGGCGGGGTGGTCAGATAGCAATCAGCCCCAGCATTTT. Translating it yields CASSYSAGWSDSNQPQHF.